This T cell receptor (beta chain) was captured in a study of regulatory T cells in long-lasting Graves disease. With 11 bases removed from V and 10 bases from J, the gap between germline ends came to 9 bases. The CDR3 runs 9 residues. Germline V gives CDR1 SGHDN, CDR2 FVKESK. Described time point: newly diagnosed GD, antithyroid drugs for less than 3 months. The TCR library was prepared using RNA isolated from PBMCs. The authors built TCR beta libraries using iRepertoire HTBI primers and Arm-PCR of CDR3 regions. TCRdb called the multiplex PCR reads again in MiXCR, with one record for every CDR3 protein. The sample has 420,000 or so distinct CDR3 sequences, about 15% seen once. In this sample, this clonotype turned up many times. Its antigen is unknown. Study findings and constraints: Persistent patients shared fewer than 3,500 public clonotypes among themselves. Newly diagnosed patients shared fewer, at about a thousand. Persistent cases favored TRBV28, TRBJ1-2 and TRBJ2-5.

This sample also appeared in a second study, on T cells in Graves' hyperthyroidism and ophthalmopathy.

This specimen consisted of peripheral blood mononuclear cells (PBMCs), obtained at new diagnosis, from a patient treated with antithyroid drugs. The receptor was derived from a woman between 18 and 29 years old with Graves disease. V and J are TRBV14 and TRBJ2-1, with unresolved D. CDR3 residues: CAGKLEQFF. In DNA form, the CDR3 reads TGTGCCGGCAAACTAGAGCAGTTCTTC.